These 16 T cell receptor beta chains were all obtained from the same sample, sequenced in a study of cytomegalovirus exposure and HLA in healthy donors. In the PCR, 60 Vbeta and 13 Jbeta primers were used. Generated by immunoSEQ multiplex PCR, the TCRdb table keeps only in-frame clones and is missing some. The data contain 90,000 to 100,000 clones, approximately 76% of them singletons. The sequenced material came from PBMCs. All receptors derive from a woman aged 55-69 years in good health and CMV-seropositive.

The chain links TRBV9 to TRBJ2-3; tentatively, D is TRBD2 (7 bases). V gave up 0 bases and J gave up 6 bases, with 14 bases separating them. Germline CDR1 and CDR2: SGDLS and YYNGEE. This CDR3 has 15 residues. This CDR3 is CASSVAWGGGDTQYF. The CDR3 nucleotides read TGTGCCAGCAGCGTAGCTTGGGGGGGCGGTGATACGCAGTATTTT. Full variable domain (missing parts from reference TRBV9 and TRBJ2-3): DSGVTQTPKHLITATGQRVTLRCSPRSGDLSVYWYQQSLDQGLQFLIQYYNGEERAKGNILERFSAQQFPDLHSELNLSSLELGDSALYFCASSVAWGGGDTQYFGPGTRLTVL.

The chain employs TRBV11-2 and TRBJ1-1, with unresolved D. From germline, CDR1 is SGHAT and CDR2 FQNNGV. Trimming stripped 1 base from V and 4 bases from J, with 10 bases between. This CDR3 is 14 amino acids long. Written as DNA, the CDR3 is TGTGCCAGCAGCTTAGGGTTAGGGAGCACTGAAGCTTTCTTT. Residues: CASSLGLGSTEAFF.

This chain links TRBV4-2 with TRBJ2-1; tentatively, D is TRBD2 (6 bases). CDR1 LGHNA and CDR2 YNFKEQ come from the germline V gene. The CDR3 extends over 16 amino acids. V was clipped by 6 bases and J by 4 bases, with 19 bases between them. CDR3 sequence reads: CASSQPGDPIYNEQFF. For the CDR3, the DNA is TGTGCCAGCAGTCAACCGGGAGATCCAATATACAATGAGCAGTTCTTC.

The rearrangement uses TRBV28 and TRBJ1-5, with D tentatively TRBD1 (6 bases). V lost 5 bases to trimming and J lost 9 bases, with 17 bases between them. This CDR3 comprises 14 residues. The V gene's germline CDR1 is MDHEN and CDR2 SYDVKM. In DNA, the CDR3 is TGTGCCAGCAGTCAAACAGGGAGTTGGATGCCCCAGCATTTT. It encodes CASSQTGSWMPQHF.

Only a few counts were recorded for this clone. The V call is TRBV6-5, the J call TRBJ2-7, with 11 bases aligning to TRBD2. The CDR3 consists of 15 residues. In germline, CDR1 is MNHEY, CDR2 SVGAGI. V shed 0 bases and J 5 bases; nucleotides not matched to a gene: 3. For the CDR3, the DNA is TGTGCCAGCAGTTACTCGGGGACTAGCGGCGACGAGCAGTACTTC. Translation: CASSYSGTSGDEQYF.

Here the CDR3 reads CASSQRSGHSYEQYF. The CDR3 DNA is TGTGCCAGCAGCCAGAGATCCGGACACTCCTACGAGCAGTACTTC. The chain recombines TRBV7-2 with TRBJ2-7, with D maybe TRBD1 (5 bases). V shed 5 bases and J shed 0 bases, with 14 bases lying between them. CDR1 SGHTA and CDR2 FQGNSA come from the germline V gene. The CDR3 runs 15 residues.

This chain links TRBV7-3 with TRBJ2-1, with D unclear. Between the trimmed V and J ends, which lost 3 bases and 0 bases, there was a span of 9 bases. CDR3 size: 15 residues. Germline V gene lookup returns CDR1 SGHTA and CDR2 FQGTGA. CDR3 sequence reads: CASSFTLSSYNEQFF. The CDR3 DNA sequence: TGTGCCAGCAGCTTCACTCTGAGCTCCTACAATGAGCAGTTCTTC.

The genes are TRBV29-1 and TRBJ2-1; TRBD2 aligns across 9 bases. The ends lost 7 bases at V and 5 bases at J; junction bases unmatched: 9. Germline V CDR1 and CDR2: SQVTM, ANQGSEA. The CDR3 extends over 14 amino acids. In nucleotides, the CDR3 is TGCAGCGCTGCGGGGACTAGCCTTAACAATGAGCAGTTCTTC. As protein: CSAAGTSLNNEQFF.

This rearrangement joins TRBV5-4 to TRBJ2-5, with a possible D match to TRBD1 (6 bases). Looked up from germline, CDR1 is SGHNT and CDR2 is YYREEE (reference sequence). This CDR3 spans 12 amino acids. V was cut by 4 bases and J by 5 bases, with 9 bases left in between. CDR3 bases: TGTGCCAGCAGCACCGACAGGGAGACCCAGTACTTC. Protein product: CASSTDRETQYF.

The chain carries TRBV18 and TRBJ2-3; D is undetermined. Trimming removed 0 bases at V and 3 bases at J, with 7 bases between. CDR3 size: 14 residues. The germline V gene encodes CDR1 KGHSH and CDR2 LQKENI. The CDR3 DNA is TGTGCCAGCTCACCACCAATCCGGACAGATACGCAGTATTTT. Its protein is CASSPPIRTDTQYF.

This chain joins TRBV5-6 and TRBJ2-3; TRBD2 agrees at 15 bases. The CDR3 consists of 19 residues. CDR1 SGHDT and CDR2 YYEEEE come from the germline V gene. V gave up 4 bases and J gave up 0 bases; unmatched junction bases: 9. As DNA, the CDR3 is TGTGCCAGCAGCCTCGGGACTAGCGGGAGGCTAGGAAGCACAGATACGCAGTATTTT. It codes for CASSLGTSGRLGSTDTQYF.

V is TRBV2 and J is TRBJ2-7; 7 positions agree with TRBD2. The CDR3 length is 13 residues. The V and J ends lost 4 bases and 1 base, in that order; junction bases with no gene match: 1. Germline-derived CDR1 and CDR2 are SNHLY and FYNNEI. The CDR3 sequence is CASSGSGSYEQYF. CDR3 DNA sequence: TGTGCCAGCAGTGGTAGCGGGTCCTACGAGCAGTACTTC.

The rearrangement joins TRBV6-1 to TRBJ2-7, with unresolved D. Germline V gene sequence: CDR1 MNHNS, CDR2 SASEGT. This CDR3 region has 14 residues. V lost 2 bases to trimming and J lost 0 bases, with 8 bases between them. The CDR3 DNA is TGTGCCAGCAGTGAACGACTGAGCTCCTACGAGCAGTACTTC. Its protein product is CASSERLSSYEQYF.

This clone was seen many times. This chain links TRBV14 with TRBJ1-3; 8 bases align to TRBD1. This CDR3 contains 16 residues. Germline assignment: CDR1 SGHDN and CDR2 FVKESK. V was pared by 4 bases and J by 7 bases, with 12 bases of the junction left unmatched. CDR3 amino acids: CASSPLGTGGGNTIYF. The CDR3 DNA reads TGTGCCAGCAGCCCTCTGGGGACAGGCGGCGGGAACACCATATATTTT.

This chain links TRBV15 with TRBJ1-1; 8 positions agree with TRBD1. Germline V gives CDR1 LNHNV, CDR2 YYDKDF (reference sequence). V trimming: 5 bases; J trimming: 6 bases; junction bases outside the gene matches: 5. The CDR3 consists of 13 residues. The CDR3 region has the DNA TGTGCCACCAGCGACAGGGGAGGGGCTGAAGCTTTCTTT. Its protein is CATSDRGGAEAFF.

J is TRBJ1-5 and V is TRBV10-2, with D perhaps TRBD1 (6 bases). Trimming pared 7 bases from V and 5 bases from J, leaving 15 bases between. Germline V CDR1 and CDR2: WSHSY, SAAADI. This CDR3 is 14 amino acids long. The CDR3 sequence is CASTSGKGDQPQHF. CDR3 in DNA: TGCGCCAGCACTTCTGGAAAGGGGGATCAGCCCCAGCATTTT.